This TCR beta chain derives from a study of cytomegalovirus exposure and HLA in healthy donors. With regard to this clone: No antigen is known for it.

PCR involved 60 Vbeta and 13 Jbeta primers. In the original analysis: Some 9.9 million shared chains were among some 80 million unique TCR beta chains counted in a later analysis. Repertoires were generated with immunoSEQ multiplex PCR, while TCRdb's copy carries only in-frame clones and drops some. V and J calls plus clone size are reproduced from that table; the DNA served to infer D and trimming. The table lists roughly 100,000 clones, roughly 79% of them singletons. The CDR3 loop spans 12 amino acids. V lost 5 bases and J lost 9, with 11 bases in between. Germline V gene data show CDR1 as SGHNT and CDR2 as YENEEA. Study results and limitations: Per published accounts, TCR beta sequences correctly predicted the HLA-A and HLA-B alleles of most subjects. There were some V segments, including TRBV6-2 and TRBV6-3, excluded as indistinguishable.

V usage is TRBV11-3 and J usage is TRBJ2-1; D gene unclear. The sequenced sample consisted of PBMCs. The receptor was isolated from a woman between 40 and 50 years old in good health and CMV-seronegative. The CDR3: CASSPGVGEQFF. The DNA for the CDR3 is TGTGCCAGCAGCCCAGGCGTTGGTGAGCAGTTCTTC.